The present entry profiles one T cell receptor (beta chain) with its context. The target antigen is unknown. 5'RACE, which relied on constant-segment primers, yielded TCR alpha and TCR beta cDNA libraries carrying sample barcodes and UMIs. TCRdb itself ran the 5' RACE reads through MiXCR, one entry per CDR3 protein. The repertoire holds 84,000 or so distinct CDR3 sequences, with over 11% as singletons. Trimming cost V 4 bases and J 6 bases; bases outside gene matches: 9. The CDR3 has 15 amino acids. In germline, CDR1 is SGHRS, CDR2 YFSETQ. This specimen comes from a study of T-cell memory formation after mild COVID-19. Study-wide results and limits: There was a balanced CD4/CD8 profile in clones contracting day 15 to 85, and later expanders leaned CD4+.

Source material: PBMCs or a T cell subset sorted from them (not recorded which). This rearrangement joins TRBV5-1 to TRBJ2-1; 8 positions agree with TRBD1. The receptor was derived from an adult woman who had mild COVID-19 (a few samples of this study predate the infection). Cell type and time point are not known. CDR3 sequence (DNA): TGCGCCAGCAGCATTGACAGGGGCGGGTTCAATGAGCAGTTCTTC. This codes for CASSIDRGGFNEQFF. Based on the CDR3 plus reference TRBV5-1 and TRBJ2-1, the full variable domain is KAGVTQTPRYLIKTRGQQVTLSCSPISGHRSVSWYQQTPGQGLQFLFEYFSETQRNKGNFPGRFSGRQFSNSRSEMNVSTLELGDSALYLCASSIDRGGFNEQFFGPGTRLTVL.